The clone carrying this T cell receptor beta chain appeared many times. The data belong to a study of identical twins. There were only healthy Caucasians among the donors. After template switching added a universal primer site, the resulting cDNA carried unique molecular identifiers. TCRdb reprocessed the 5' RACE reads with MiXCR, giving one entry per CDR3 protein. The sample has some 240,000 distinct CDR3 sequences, about 9% seen once. CDR1 is SEHNR and CDR2 is FQNEAQ in the germline V gene (reference sequence). V lost 1 base to trimming and J lost 7 bases, with 5 bases between them. This CDR3 region has 12 residues. This sample also belongs to another study, concerning yellow fever vaccine responses in identical twins.

The sequencing sample was made of CD8+ T cells sorted from blood. This sequence joins TRBV7-9 and TRBJ2-1; no clear D gene. This receptor was taken from a woman in her late teens or twenties in good health. The CDR3 is CASSLEPNEQFF. The CDR3 nucleotides are TGTGCCAGCAGCTTAGAGCCTAATGAGCAGTTCTTC.